Below, 4 T cell receptor beta chains from the same sample are listed, as sequenced in a study of T-cell memory formation after mild COVID-19. TCRdb analysed the 5' RACE reads with MiXCR anew, one entry per CDR3 protein. The sample lists some 160,000 distinct CDR3 sequences, 30% to 35% occurring once. The sequenced sample consisted of PBMCs or a T cell subset sorted from them (not recorded which). These receptor sequences come from an adult woman who had mild COVID-19 (a few samples of this study predate the infection). Cell type and time point are not known.

This clonotype has only a few counts. The CDR3 reads CSAGDSLAFQETQYF. The CDR3 nucleotides read TGCAGTGCTGGCGACTCACTAGCGTTCCAAGAGACCCAGTACTTC. The chain is built from TRBV20-1 and TRBJ2-5; 7 bases match TRBD2. Trimming at V came to 5 bases and at J to 1 base, leaving 10 bases not matched to a gene. The CDR3 loop spans 15 amino acids. Germline values: CDR1 DFQATT, CDR2 SNEGSKA (reference sequence).

The V and J genes are TRBV10-3 and TRBJ2-1; D is perhaps TRBD1 or TRBD2 (5 bases each). Trimming took off 2 bases at V and 0 bases at J, with 14 bases between the two ends. CDR1 is ENHRY and CDR2 is SYGVKD in the germline V gene. The CDR3 is 17 amino acids. DNA for the CDR3: TGTGCCATCAGTGAGGGGACGCGGTTGAGCTCCTACAATGAGCAGTTCTTC. It encodes CAISEGTRLSSYNEQFF.

The V gene is TRBV7-6, the J gene TRBJ1-3; the D is unclear. The V end was cut by 1 base, the J end by 0 bases, with 7 bases between. Per germline, CDR1 SGHVS and CDR2 FNYEAQ. The CDR3 covers 15 residues. The CDR3 loop reads CASSLGNPSGNTIYF. CDR3 in DNA: TGTGCCAGCAGCTTAGGAAACCCCTCTGGAAACACCATATATTTT.

This clonotype appeared a few times. This chain links TRBV12-3 or TRBV12-4 with TRBJ2-5; 8 bases line up with TRBD1. The ends lost 5 bases at V and 2 bases at J; junction bases unmatched: 7. The CDR3 totals 15 residues. The CDR3 DNA sequence: TGTGCCAGCAGTGGCACAGGGGGACGACAAGAGACCCAGTACTTC. Protein product: CASSGTGGRQETQYF.